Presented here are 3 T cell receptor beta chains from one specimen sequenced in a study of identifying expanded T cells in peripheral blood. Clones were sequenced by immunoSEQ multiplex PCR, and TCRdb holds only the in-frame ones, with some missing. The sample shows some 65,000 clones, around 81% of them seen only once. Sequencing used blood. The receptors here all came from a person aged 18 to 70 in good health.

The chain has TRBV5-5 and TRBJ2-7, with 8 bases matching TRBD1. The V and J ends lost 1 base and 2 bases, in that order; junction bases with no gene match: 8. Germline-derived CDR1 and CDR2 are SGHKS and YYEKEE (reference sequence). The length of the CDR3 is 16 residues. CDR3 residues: CASSLSPDRGTYEQYF. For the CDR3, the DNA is TGTGCCAGCAGCTTGTCACCCGACAGGGGAACCTACGAGCAGTACTTC. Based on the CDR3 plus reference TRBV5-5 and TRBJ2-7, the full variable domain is DAGVTQSPTHLIKTRGQQVTLRCSPISGHKSVSWYQQVLGQGPQFIFQYYEKEERGRGNFPDRFSARQFPNYSSELNVNALLLGDSALYLCASSLSPDRGTYEQYFGPGTRLTVT.

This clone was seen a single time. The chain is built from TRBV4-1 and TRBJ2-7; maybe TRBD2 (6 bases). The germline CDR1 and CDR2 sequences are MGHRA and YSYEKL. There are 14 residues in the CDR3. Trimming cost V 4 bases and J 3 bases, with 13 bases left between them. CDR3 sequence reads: CASSLGSLNYEQYF. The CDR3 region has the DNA TGCGCCAGCAGCCTCGGGAGCTTAAACTACGAGCAGTACTTC.

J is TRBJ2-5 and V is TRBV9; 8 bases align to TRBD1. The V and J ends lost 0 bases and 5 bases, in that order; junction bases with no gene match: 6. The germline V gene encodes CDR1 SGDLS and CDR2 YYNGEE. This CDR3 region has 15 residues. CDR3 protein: CASSVGKGQGETQYF. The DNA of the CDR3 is TGTGCCAGCAGCGTAGGGAAAGGACAGGGCGAGACCCAGTACTTC.